One and the same sample provided the 28 T cell receptor beta chains below, sequenced in a study of T cells in tumors after PD-1 blockade. The method was immunoSEQ multiplex PCR; TCRdb's version includes in-frame clones alone and lacks a portion of them. Here the sample spans some 60,000 clones, around 80% being singletons. Sequenced material: PBMCs, taken before anti-PD-1 treatment. All receptors come from a human donor with basal cell carcinoma.

Sample share makes this clone medium-sized (0.01 to 0.1%). The chain carries TRBV6-1 and TRBJ2-2; D remains unclear. The CDR3 runs to 14 residues. V dropped 3 bases and J dropped 3 bases, with 8 bases sitting between them. Germline-derived CDR1 and CDR2 are MNHNS and SASEGT. The CDR3 here is CASSDPRDTGELFF. The CDR3 DNA follows: TGTGCCAGCAGTGATCCCCGGGACACCGGGGAGCTGTTTTTT.

The chain is built from TRBV6-6 and TRBJ1-4; tentative D call: TRBD1 (5 bases). The germline V gene has CDR1 MNHNY and CDR2 SVGAGI (reference sequence). The CDR3 has 15 residues. V lost 0 bases and J lost 8, with 13 bases in between. CDR3 nucleotide sequence: TGTGCCAGCAGTTACTCTAGGTCCTGGGGGGAAAAACTGTTTTTT. As protein: CASSYSRSWGEKLFF.

The CDR3 coding sequence is TGTGCCAGCAGTCGGACAGGGGCTGTTCAGCCCCAGCATTTT. It yields the protein CASSRTGAVQPQHF. The V gene is TRBV27, the J gene TRBJ1-5; 9 bases are shared with TRBD1. Germline CDR1 MNHEY, CDR2 SMNVEV (reference sequence). There are 14 residues in the CDR3. After removal of 5 bases from V and 6 bases from J, the junction contained 5 bases not matched to a gene.

The V call is TRBV19, the J call TRBJ2-6; D assignment may be TRBD1 or TRBD2 (5 bases each). This CDR3 has 15 amino acids. The germline CDR1 and CDR2 sequences are LNHDA and SQIVND (reference sequence). The germline V and J ends were trimmed by 8 bases and 4 bases, with 15 bases remaining between them. The DNA of the CDR3 is TGTGCCAGTCGGGATGGGGCAACGGGGGCCAACGTCCTGACTTTC. This sequence encodes CASRDGATGANVLTF.

The V gene is TRBV19, the J gene TRBJ1-1; D is undetermined. From germline, CDR1 is LNHDA and CDR2 SQIVND (reference sequence). Trimming left V 0 bases short and J 5 bases short, with 10 bases between. This CDR3 region has 14 residues. As DNA, the CDR3 is TGTGCCAGTAGTATAGATCTGGTACGGACTGAAGCTTTCTTT. Encoded protein: CASSIDLVRTEAFF.

The genes are TRBV19 and TRBJ2-3; either TRBD1 or TRBD2 may fit D (6 bases each). The CDR3 covers 15 residues. CDR1 and CDR2 from the germline V gene are LNHDA and SQIVND (reference sequence). Trimming took 5 bases from V and 1 from J, leaving 13 bases between them. The CDR3 region is CASSGGRSGTDTQYF. The DNA for the CDR3 is TGTGCCAGTAGTGGGGGGCGTTCAGGCACAGATACGCAGTATTTT.

This clone was observed a single time. The V call is TRBV29-1, the J call TRBJ2-5; D gene ambiguous. Germline V lookup: CDR1 SQVTM, CDR2 ANQGSEA. Between the trimmed V and J ends, which lost 3 bases and 1 base, there was a span of 6 bases. This CDR3 is 12 amino acids long. The CDR3 region is CSVDGFQETQYF. The CDR3 nucleotides read TGCAGCGTTGACGGTTTCCAAGAGACCCAGTACTTC.

The CDR3: CASSFAAGVNTEAFF. DNA of the CDR3: TGCGCCAGCAGCTTCGCGGCAGGTGTGAACACTGAAGCTTTCTTT. The rearrangement joins TRBV5-1 to TRBJ1-1; unclear D gene. Germline-derived CDR1 and CDR2 are SGHRS and YFSETQ. The CDR3 contains 15 residues. Trimming pared 2 bases from V and 0 bases from J, leaving 11 bases between.

The V call is TRBV2, the J call TRBJ1-1, with D perhaps matching TRBD1 (5 bases). CDR3 length: 14 residues. V lost 0 bases and J 1 base, leaving 6 bases between the germline ends. The germline CDR1 and CDR2 sequences are SNHLY and FYNNEI. Here the CDR3 reads CASSEAGRNTEAFF. CDR3 DNA: TGTGCCAGCAGTGAAGCGGGACGGAACACTGAAGCTTTCTTT. Combining the CDR3 with reference TRBV2 and TRBJ1-1 gives the whole variable domain EPEVTQTPSHQVTQMGQEVILRCVPISNHLYFYWYRQILGQKVEFLVSFYNNEISEKSEIFDDQFSVERPDGSNFTLKIRSTKLEDSAMYFCASSEAGRNTEAFFGQGTRLTVV.

This clone was observed a handful of times. The rearrangement joins TRBV27 to TRBJ1-4; D remains unclear. The germline V gene has CDR1 MNHEY and CDR2 SMNVEV (reference sequence). The CDR3 length is 15 residues. The V and J ends lost 4 bases and 3 bases respectively, with 12 bases between them. CDR3 bases: TGTGCCAGCAGTTCTTTCTGGGGTCCTAATGAAAAACTGTTTTTT. Residues: CASSSFWGPNEKLFF. Using reference TRBV27 and TRBJ1-4 for the parts outside the CDR3, the full variable domain is EAQVTQNPRYLITVTGKKLTVTCSQNMNHEYMSWYRQDPGLGLRQIYYSMNVEVTDKGDVPEGYKVSRKEKRNFPLILESPSPNQTSLYFCASSSFWGPNEKLFFGSGTQLSVL.

This clone has only a few counts. This chain links TRBV19 with TRBJ1-2; D gene uncertain. Per the germline V gene, CDR1 is LNHDA and CDR2 is SQIVND (reference sequence). The V gene lost 1 base and the J gene lost 7 bases, with 7 bases spanning the gap. The CDR3 loop spans 12 amino acids. This chain's CDR3 is CASSIVAGGYTF. CDR3 DNA sequence: TGTGCCAGTAGTATAGTCGCAGGTGGCTACACCTTC.

The chain links TRBV23-1 to TRBJ2-7; 7 nucleotides agree with TRBD2. TRBV23-1 is known as an ORF, though its function is uncertain. Unmatched junction bases numbered 13, after V lost 3 bases and J lost 2 bases. This CDR3 has 17 amino acids. The CDR3 spells CASSHYLGEGGTYEQYF. The CDR3 DNA reads TGCGCCAGCAGTCATTATCTGGGGGAGGGAGGGACCTACGAGCAGTACTTC.

The chain recombines TRBV12-3 or TRBV12-4 with TRBJ2-1, with D possibly being TRBD1 (6 bases). The CDR3 contains 13 residues. V lost 5 bases and J 9 bases, leaving 14 bases between the germline ends. CDR3 nucleotides: TGTGCCAGCAGTCCCGCGATAGGGGGTGAGCAGTTCTTC. The encoded protein is CASSPAIGGEQFF.

This chain links TRBV6-5 with TRBJ1-2; 7 nucleotides agree with TRBD1. The V gene's germline CDR1 is MNHEY and CDR2 SVGAGI. With V trimmed by 8 bases and J by 6 bases, 6 bases remained unmatched. The CDR3 has 12 amino acids. The CDR3 region is CASSTGTDGYTF. The CDR3 coding sequence is TGTGCCAGCTCGACAGGGACCGATGGCTACACCTTC.

The gene calls are TRBV6-1 and TRBJ1-2; D gene unclear. The germline V gene has CDR1 MNHNS and CDR2 SASEGT. CDR3 size: 13 residues. Trimming cost V 1 base and J 4 bases, with 7 bases left between them. The DNA for the CDR3 is TGTGCCAGCAGTGAAGTGGACGGCTATGGCTACACCTTC. Protein sequence: CASSEVDGYGYTF.

The V call is TRBV30, the J call TRBJ1-2; tentatively, D is TRBD1 (5 bases). Trimming removed 5 bases from V and 2 bases from J, with 18 bases in between. Germline CDR1 is GTSNPN and CDR2 is SVGIG (reference sequence). The CDR3 totals 15 residues. The CDR3 bases are TGTGCCTGGGGTCCGGGACTTGTCCCCAACTATGGCTACACCTTC. Its protein product is CAWGPGLVPNYGYTF.

This chain joins TRBV5-1 and TRBJ2-3, with D hard to call. Per the germline V gene, CDR1 is SGHRS and CDR2 is YFSETQ. Trimming pared 0 bases from V and 0 bases from J, leaving 8 bases between. The CDR3 contains 15 residues. The CDR3 reads CASSLGSQSTDTQYF. CDR3 DNA: TGCGCCAGCAGCTTGGGTAGCCAAAGCACAGATACGCAGTATTTT.

J is TRBJ1-2 and V is TRBV7-2, with D tentatively TRBD1 (5 bases). Germline V lookup: CDR1 SGHTA, CDR2 FQGNSA. The CDR3 loop spans 14 amino acids. V lost 1 base and J 4 bases, leaving 10 bases between the germline ends. CDR3 in amino acids: CASSLDGGGYGYTF. The DNA of the CDR3 is TGTGCCAGCAGCTTAGACGGGGGGGGCTATGGCTACACCTTC. The full variable domain, its missing parts supplied by reference TRBV7-2 and TRBJ1-2, is GAGVSQSPSNKVTEKGKDVELRCDPISGHTALYWYRQSLGQGLEFLIYFQGNSAPDKSGLPSDRFSAERTGGSVSTLTIQRTQQEDSAVYLCASSLDGGGYGYTFGSGTRLTVV.

J is TRBJ2-3 and V is TRBV6-4, with 10 positions matching TRBD2. Germline trimming cut 2 bases from V and 0 bases from J; bases unmatched to any gene: 5. The germline V gene has CDR1 MRHNA and CDR2 SNTAGT. CDR3 length: 17 residues. The CDR3 reads CASSDGSSGGSTDTQYF. The CDR3 DNA sequence: TGTGCCAGCAGTGACGGAAGTAGCGGGGGGAGCACAGATACGCAGTATTTT.

J is TRBJ1-5 and V is TRBV29-1; tentative D call: TRBD1 (6 bases). The CDR3 loop spans 15 amino acids. CDR1 and CDR2 (germline): SQVTM, ANQGSEA. V was cut by 5 bases and J by 6 bases, with 20 bases left in between. CDR3: CSVIDSGAASQPQHF. The CDR3 DNA follows: TGCAGCGTTATCGATTCAGGGGCAGCTTCTCAGCCCCAGCATTTT. Full variable domain (remainder filled in from reference TRBV29-1 and TRBJ1-5): SAVISQKPSRDICQRGTSLTIQCQVDSQVTMMFWYRQQPGQSLTLIATANQGSEATYESGFVIDKFPISRPNLTFSTLTVSNMSPEDSSIYLCSVIDSGAASQPQHFGDGTRLSIL.

The chain is built from TRBV18 and TRBJ2-5; D uncertain. Trimming pared 3 bases from V and 6 bases from J, leaving 20 bases between. Germline V gene lookup returns CDR1 KGHSH and CDR2 LQKENI. The CDR3 totals 16 residues. The DNA of the CDR3 is TGTGCCAGCTCACCGCGCCGGGCCCTGGTTAATCAGACCCAGTACTTC. Translation gives CASSPRRALVNQTQYF.

This clone turned up a few times. The chain is built from TRBV3-1 (or the pseudogene TRBV3-2) and TRBJ2-7; D possibly corresponds to TRBD2 (5 bases). This CDR3 spans 14 amino acids. Germline-derived CDR1 and CDR2 are LGHDT and YNNKEL (reference sequence). V lost 3 bases to trimming and J lost 2 bases, with 11 bases between them. This chain's CDR3 is CASSHPRAPYEQYF. DNA of the CDR3: TGTGCCAGCAGCCATCCGCGGGCCCCCTACGAGCAGTACTTC.

This clone has a handful of counts. This rearrangement joins TRBV4-1 to TRBJ2-7; D gene unclear. The V gene lost 2 bases and the J gene lost 5 bases, with 13 bases spanning the gap. Germline V CDR1 and CDR2: MGHRA, YSYEKL. The CDR3 covers 14 residues. CDR3 nucleotide sequence: TGCGCCAGCAGCCAAAACTCATGGCCTCACGAGCAGTACTTC. It translates to CASSQNSWPHEQYF.

This chain links TRBV7-2 with TRBJ1-2; D remains unclear. Germline lookup yields CDR1 SGHTA and CDR2 FQGNSA. Trimming shortened V by 2 bases and J by 7 bases, and 11 bases separated the two germline ends. This CDR3 comprises 13 residues. CDR3 sequence: CASSLNRLSGYTF. The DNA for the CDR3 is TGTGCCAGCAGCTTAAACAGATTAAGTGGCTACACCTTC.

Relative to its sample, this clone is medium-sized. The chain couples TRBV4-1 to TRBJ2-1, with TRBD1 as a possible D gene (5 bases). Germline loops: CDR1 MGHRA, CDR2 YSYEKL. The ends were cut back, 1 base at V and 9 bases at J, with 22 bases in the middle. This CDR3 contains 17 residues. The CDR3 DNA is TGCGCCAGCAGCCAAGGTCCCCAGGGATCTTTAGGTGGTGAGCAGTTCTTC. Translated: CASSQGPQGSLGGEQFF.

Only a few counts were recorded for this clone. The V call is TRBV4-1, the J call TRBJ2-1; 9 bases match TRBD2. Germline trimming cut 1 base from V and 4 bases from J; bases unmatched to any gene: 5. The CDR3 totals 16 residues. Germline V gives CDR1 MGHRA, CDR2 YSYEKL. The CDR3 spells CASSQVRLAVYNEQFF. The CDR3 DNA sequence: TGCGCCAGCAGCCAAGTCCGACTAGCGGTATACAATGAGCAGTTCTTC.

V gene TRBV19 combines with J gene TRBJ2-7; TRBD1 might be the D (5 bases). V was trimmed by 5 bases and J by 5 bases, leaving 13 bases between them. The CDR3 runs to 13 residues. The germline gives CDR1 LNHDA, CDR2 SQIVND (reference sequence). CDR3 in amino acids: CASSQSGSHEQYF. The CDR3 DNA sequence: TGTGCCAGTAGTCAATCAGGGTCCCACGAGCAGTACTTC.

The count of this clone is one. V usage is TRBV6-2 or TRBV6-3 and J usage is TRBJ1-1; no clear D. CDR3 length equals 13 residues. CDR1 is MNHEY and CDR2 is SVGEGT in the germline V gene. Trimming removed 5 bases at V and 1 base at J, with 8 bases between. The CDR3 sequence: CASSTDGNTEAFF. DNA of the CDR3: TGTGCCAGCAGTACGGACGGGAACACTGAAGCTTTCTTT.